One T cell receptor beta chain is described in this entry. Its antigen is still unknown. The data derive from a study of blood T cells in healthy people across ages. Sample-barcoded 5' priming and a J-beta primer mix drove a second PCR of about 7 to 11 cycles. TCRdb re-analysed the 5' RACE reads in MiXCR, keeping a single row per CDR3 protein. The sample shows more than 450,000 distinct CDR3 sequences, roughly a quarter of them seen only once. Whole-study findings and limits: Since the PBMCs were unsorted, naive and antigen-experienced cells could not be conclusively compared.

This sample also appeared in a second study, on T cells of mothers and their children. That study reports: The yield was over 8.5 million TCR beta CDR3 reads from each mother and approximately 3.1 million from each child.

The sequencing input was blood. The receptor's source is a boy aged 2 to 10 in good health.

CDR3 sequence (DNA): TGTGCCAGCAGGCCTAGCGGGGGGAACGAGCAGTACTTC. As protein: CASRPSGGNEQYF. The V and J genes are TRBV12-3 or TRBV12-4 and TRBJ2-7, with TRBD2 matching 11 bases. This CDR3 comprises 13 residues. V lost 6 bases, J lost 5 bases, and 3 bases stayed unmatched.